The 25 T cell receptor beta chains reported below all come from one sample, sequenced in a study of cytomegalovirus exposure and HLA in healthy donors. The PCR contained 60 Vbeta and 13 Jbeta primers. The data were produced by immunoSEQ multiplex PCR, yet TCRdb's version contains in-frame clones alone and is incomplete. The sample yields approximately 170,000 clones, over 70% seen once. The sample taken for sequencing was PBMCs. These receptors all stem from a woman between 25 and 40 years old in good health and CMV-seropositive.

This clone was observed a few times. The rearrangement uses TRBV4-1 and TRBJ1-1; 7 bases agree with TRBD1. The CDR3 sequence is 14 residues long. After removal of 3 bases from V and 3 bases from J, the junction contained 4 bases not matched to a gene. Germline V gene data show CDR1 as MGHRA and CDR2 as YSYEKL. The CDR3 region is CASSHATGHTEAFF. Written as DNA, the CDR3 is TGCGCCAGCAGCCACGCGACAGGGCACACTGAAGCTTTCTTT.

This chain connects TRBV4-2 to TRBJ1-2; D ambiguous. The V end lost 1 base, the J end lost 7 bases, and 19 bases lay between the germline ends. Germline CDR1 reads LGHNA; CDR2 reads YNFKEQ. The CDR3 is 16 amino acids. The CDR3 coding sequence is TGTGCCAGCAGCCAAGCCACGGGGTGGCAGTTCCCTGGCTACACCTTC. Protein product: CASSQATGWQFPGYTF.

The chain has TRBV7-6 and TRBJ2-7, with D possibly matching TRBD1 (6 bases). The CDR3 sequence is 13 residues long. Germline V gives CDR1 SGHVS, CDR2 FNYEAQ. Trimming left V 5 bases short and J 6 bases short, with 14 bases between. As DNA, the CDR3 is TGTGCCAGCAGCCCAGGGGTCGGCAGCGAGCAGTACTTC. It translates to CASSPGVGSEQYF.

The chain employs TRBV6-6 and TRBJ2-1; D may be TRBD1 (5 bases). The V gene lost 7 bases and the J gene lost 0 bases, with 13 bases spanning the gap. In germline, CDR1 is MNHNY, CDR2 SVGAGI (reference sequence). The CDR3 is 15 amino acids. The DNA of the CDR3 is TGTGCCAGCAACACAGGCTTAAACTCCTACAATGAGCAGTTCTTC. It specifies CASNTGLNSYNEQFF.

CDR3 sequence (DNA): TGCGCCAGCAGCCAAAATTCGGACAGCGGATTTCTCTACGAGCAGTACTTC. Translation gives CASSQNSDSGFLYEQYF. This chain uses TRBV4-1 with TRBJ2-7; a weak D match, TRBD1 (6 bases). V was trimmed by 2 bases and J by 3 bases, leaving 20 bases between them. CDR3 length equals 17 residues. Germline V CDR1 and CDR2: MGHRA, YSYEKL.

This clone has a single count. J is TRBJ2-1 and V is TRBV10-3; the D gene is possibly TRBD2 (6 bases). The germline CDR1 and CDR2 sequences are ENHRY and SYGVKD. The ends were cut back, 3 bases at V and 2 bases at J, with 14 bases in the middle. The CDR3 spans 16 residues. The CDR3 DNA reads as TGTGCCATCAGTGATTATGACGGAGGGCCCTACAATGAGCAGTTCTTC. Translating it yields CAISDYDGGPYNEQFF.

In nucleotides, the CDR3 is TGTGCCAGCTTCTTGGACAGGGAGGGCCCAGATACGCAGTATTTT. This translates into CASFLDREGPDTQYF. The J gene is TRBJ2-3, the V gene TRBV5-6, with a tentative D call TRBD1 (8 bases). V lost 7 bases to trimming and J lost 4 bases, with 19 bases between them. From germline, CDR1 is SGHDT and CDR2 YYEEEE. This CDR3 has 15 residues.

The rearrangement uses TRBV2 and TRBJ2-5; TRBD2 might be the D (5 bases). V shed 5 bases and J shed 5 bases, with 15 bases lying between them. The CDR3 runs to 14 residues. Germline V lookup: CDR1 SNHLY, CDR2 FYNNEI. CDR3 amino acids: CASSLTSTSETQYF. The CDR3 DNA sequence: TGTGCCAGCAGTCTCACTAGTACGTCGGAGACCCAGTACTTC.

This clone was found a few times. The chain is built from TRBV5-1 and TRBJ2-1; unclear D gene. Germline CDR1 is SGHRS and CDR2 is YFSETQ. This CDR3 is built from 13 residues. Trimming shortened V by 7 bases and J by 5 bases, and 13 bases separated the two germline ends. The CDR3 protein is CASAPFLNNEQFF. The CDR3 DNA reads as TGCGCCAGCGCGCCCTTTCTGAACAATGAGCAGTTCTTC.

This clone was recorded a few times. The chain couples TRBV7-7 to TRBJ2-2; 10 bases map to TRBD2. Germline V gene lookup returns CDR1 SSHAT and CDR2 FNYEAQ (reference sequence). The length of the CDR3 is 15 residues. J lost 5 bases, V lost 5 bases, and 5 bases had no gene match. The CDR3 is CASSPSGSGTGELFF. The CDR3 bases are TGTGCCAGCAGCCCTAGCGGGAGTGGGACCGGGGAGCTGTTTTTT. The whole variable domain, filled in from reference TRBV7-7 and TRBJ2-2, reads GAGVSQSPRYKVTKRGQDVTLRCDPISSHATLYWYQQALGQGPEFLTYFNYEAQPDKSGLPSDRFSAERPEGSISTLTIQRTEQRDSAMYRCASSPSGSGTGELFFGEGSRLTVL.

The V call is TRBV27, the J call TRBJ1-4; 7 bases match TRBD1. The V gene's germline CDR1 is MNHEY and CDR2 SMNVEV (reference sequence). V lost 5 bases and J lost 11; bases outside the gene matches: 14. The CDR3 consists of 15 residues. The DNA for the CDR3 is TGTGCCAGCAGTAACCCAGACAGGGATCGGGATAAACTGTTTTTT. It encodes CASSNPDRDRDKLFF.

This chain links TRBV5-6 with TRBJ2-1; 12 nucleotides align to TRBD2. V lost 7 bases and J lost 3; bases outside the gene matches: 5. The CDR3 extends over 15 amino acids. Germline V gene sequence: CDR1 SGHDT, CDR2 YYEEEE. The CDR3: CASRQGLAGYNEQFF. The CDR3, as DNA: TGTGCCAGCCGCCAGGGACTAGCGGGCTACAATGAGCAGTTCTTC.

This chain joins TRBV21-1 and TRBJ2-7; the table's TRBD1 call for D was not verified on the DNA. TRBV21-1 has pseudogene status. There are 16 residues in the CDR3. CDR3 residues: CASSSCEGDSSYEQYF. In nucleotides, the CDR3 is TGTGCCAGCAGCTCATGTGAGGGGGACAGCTCCTACGAGCAGTACTTC.

The rearrangement links TRBV5-1 to TRBJ2-2, with D unclear. The CDR3 runs to 16 residues. Germline V gene sequence: CDR1 SGHRS, CDR2 YFSETQ. The V end lost 0 bases, the J end lost 4 bases, and 13 bases lay between the germline ends. The CDR3 DNA reads TGCGCCAGCAGCTTGGAGCAAAGTATTAGCACCGGGGAGCTGTTTTTT. It translates to CASSLEQSISTGELFF. Together with reference TRBV5-1 and TRBJ2-2, the CDR3 gives the full variable domain: KAGVTQTPRYLIKTRGQQVTLSCSPISGHRSVSWYQQTPGQGLQFLFEYFSETQRNKGNFPGRFSGRQFSNSRSEMNVSTLELGDSALYLCASSLEQSISTGELFFGEGSRLTVL.

CDR3 sequence reads: CASGKGGLQETQYF. The CDR3 nucleotides read TGTGCCAGCGGGAAGGGAGGGCTGCAAGAGACCCAGTACTTC. The rearrangement uses TRBV9 and TRBJ2-5, with TRBD2 matching 7 bases. From germline, CDR1 is SGDLS and CDR2 YYNGEE. This CDR3 is built from 14 residues. V dropped 7 bases and J dropped 2; count of bases not matched to a gene: 8.

V usage is TRBV27 and J usage is TRBJ2-7, with D perhaps TRBD1 (5 bases). CDR3 length equals 13 residues. CDR1 MNHEY and CDR2 SMNVEV come from the germline V gene (reference sequence). Trimming stripped 2 bases from V and 5 bases from J, with 10 bases between. CDR3 sequence: CASSLDGADEQYF. CDR3 nucleotides: TGTGCCAGCAGTTTAGATGGGGCCGACGAGCAGTACTTC.

This clone was counted between two and nine times. The V and J genes are TRBV4-1 and TRBJ2-7, with 8 nucleotides matching TRBD2. Germline-derived CDR1 and CDR2 are MGHRA and YSYEKL. The CDR3 has 16 residues. The junction had 10 bases not matched to a gene; V was cut back by 4 bases and J by 2 bases. CDR3 sequence: CASSPGVGAGAYEQYF. The CDR3 DNA reads TGCGCCAGCAGCCCCGGGGTAGGAGCGGGAGCCTACGAGCAGTACTTC.

V is TRBV6-6 and J is TRBJ2-5; a weak D match, TRBD1 (6 bases). This CDR3 comprises 14 residues. Germline loops: CDR1 MNHNY, CDR2 SVGAGI (reference sequence). Between the trimmed V and J ends, which lost 4 bases and 2 bases, there was a span of 11 bases. The CDR3 spells CASSSRGLQETQYF. In DNA form, the CDR3 reads TGTGCCAGCAGTTCCAGGGGCCTACAAGAGACCCAGTACTTC.

V and J are TRBV28 and TRBJ2-7; maybe TRBD1 (5 bases). Trimming removed 3 bases at V and 2 bases at J, with 11 bases between. The germline gives CDR1 MDHEN, CDR2 SYDVKM. The CDR3 contains 14 residues. This CDR3 is CASSLRSGTYEQYF. The CDR3, as DNA: TGTGCCAGCAGTTTGCGGTCAGGGACCTACGAGCAGTACTTC.

The chain combines TRBV10-1 with TRBJ2-2; the D is unclear. The germline V gene has CDR1 WNHNN and CDR2 SYGVQD (reference sequence). CDR3 length: 14 residues. The V end lost 6 bases, the J end lost 1 base, and 9 bases lay between the germline ends. The CDR3 sequence: CASRIELNTGELFF. As DNA, the CDR3 is TGCGCCAGCAGGATAGAACTGAACACCGGGGAGCTGTTTTTT.

A few counts support this clone. V and J are TRBV7-6 and TRBJ2-2; possible D gene TRBD1, 5 bases. CDR3 length: 15 residues. Germline V gene data show CDR1 as SGHVS and CDR2 as FNYEAQ. V gave up 2 bases and J gave up 2 bases, with 9 bases separating them. The CDR3, as DNA: TGTGCCAGCAGCTTAAGCAGGGCCAACACCGGGGAGCTGTTTTTT. Translated, it gives CASSLSRANTGELFF.

The CDR3 here is CASRPSGTRTDTQYF. CDR3 DNA sequence: TGTGCCAGCAGACCTTCGGGGACACGCACAGATACGCAGTATTTT. The chain couples TRBV27 to TRBJ2-3, with D possibly being TRBD1 (6 bases). V was trimmed by 6 bases and J by 1 base, leaving 14 bases between them. Germline V gene sequence: CDR1 MNHEY, CDR2 SMNVEV (reference sequence). The CDR3 contains 15 residues.

This clone was picked up a small number of times. This chain uses TRBV5-1 with TRBJ1-1, with D uncertain. This CDR3 region has 13 residues. Trimming cost V 1 base and J 4 bases, with 8 bases left between them. Per the germline V gene, CDR1 is SGHRS and CDR2 is YFSETQ. The CDR3 spells CASSLLESTEAFF. CDR3 nucleotides: TGCGCCAGCAGCTTGTTGGAGAGCACTGAAGCTTTCTTT.

The chain recombines TRBV19 with TRBJ1-3; TRBD1 is a possible D gene (5 bases). Trimming took 3 bases from V and 8 from J, leaving 14 bases between them. Germline V lookup: CDR1 LNHDA, CDR2 SQIVND (reference sequence). This CDR3 is 14 amino acids long. CDR3 region: CASSMGQLMDTIYF. CDR3 coding DNA: TGTGCCAGTAGTATGGGGCAGCTCATGGACACCATATATTTT.

As regards this clone: This same CDR3 is encoded by further DNA sequences in the sample. The gene calls are TRBV5-1 and TRBJ2-7; no reliable D call. The CDR3 length is 13 residues. Germline CDR1 and CDR2: SGHRS and YFSETQ. Trimming took off 0 bases at V and 3 bases at J, with 7 bases between the two ends. The CDR3 is CASSLATSYEQYF. The CDR3 DNA follows: TGCGCCAGCAGCTTGGCCACCAGCTACGAGCAGTACTTC. Full variable domain (outside the CDR3, taken from reference TRBV5-1 and TRBJ2-7): KAGVTQTPRYLIKTRGQQVTLSCSPISGHRSVSWYQQTPGQGLQFLFEYFSETQRNKGNFPGRFSGRQFSNSRSEMNVSTLELGDSALYLCASSLATSYEQYFGPGTRLTVT.